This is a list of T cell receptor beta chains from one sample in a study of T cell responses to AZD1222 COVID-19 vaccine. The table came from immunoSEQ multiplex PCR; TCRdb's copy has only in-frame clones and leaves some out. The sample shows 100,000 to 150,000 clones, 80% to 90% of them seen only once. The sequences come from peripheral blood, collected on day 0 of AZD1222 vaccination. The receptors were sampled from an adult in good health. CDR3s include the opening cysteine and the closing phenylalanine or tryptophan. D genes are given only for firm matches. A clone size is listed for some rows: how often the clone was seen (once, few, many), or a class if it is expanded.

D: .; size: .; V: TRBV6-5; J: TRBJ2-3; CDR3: CASSYFTSFPDTQYF; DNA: TGTGCCAGCAGTTACTTCACAAGTTTCCCAGATACGCAGTATTTT
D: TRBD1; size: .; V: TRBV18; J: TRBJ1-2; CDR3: CASSPPGQINYGYTF; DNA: TGTGCCAGCTCACCCCCGGGACAGATTAACTATGGCTACACCTTC
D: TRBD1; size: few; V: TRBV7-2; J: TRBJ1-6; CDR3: CASSRQGLLGNSPLHF; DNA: TGTGCCAGCAGTAGACAGGGCCTGTTGGGTAATTCACCCCTCCACTTT
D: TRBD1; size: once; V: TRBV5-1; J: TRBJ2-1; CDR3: CASTSGQGTPNEQFF; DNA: TGCGCCAGCACCTCGGGACAGGGGACTCCCAATGAGCAGTTCTTC
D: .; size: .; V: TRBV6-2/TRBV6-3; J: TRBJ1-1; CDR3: CASSYSRGGPGGEAFF; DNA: TGTGCCAGCAGTTACTCCAGGGGAGGACCTGGGGGTGAAGCTTTCTTT
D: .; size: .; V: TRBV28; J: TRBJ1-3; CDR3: CASVDAGTGNTIYF; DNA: TGTGCCAGCGTAGATGCAGGGACTGGAAACACCATATATTTT
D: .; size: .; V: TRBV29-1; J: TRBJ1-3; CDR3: CSVEVRDSGNTIYF; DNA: TGCAGCGTTGAAGTCCGGGACTCTGGAAACACCATATATTTT
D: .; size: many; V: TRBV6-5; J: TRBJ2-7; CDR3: CASSSGLRGEQYF; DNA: TGTGCCAGCAGTTCAGGCTTACGGGGCGAGCAGTACTTC
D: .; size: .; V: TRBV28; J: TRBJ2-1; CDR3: CASSGGDFLSNEQFF; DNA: TGTGCCAGCAGCGGCGGCGACTTTCTATCCAATGAGCAGTTCTTC
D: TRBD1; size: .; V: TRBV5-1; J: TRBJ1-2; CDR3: CASSLADRAGGYTF; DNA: TGCGCCAGCAGCTTGGCCGACAGGGCCGGGGGCTACACCTTC
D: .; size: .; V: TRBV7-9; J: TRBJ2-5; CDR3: CASSTSHWTEGETQYF; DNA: TGTGCCAGCAGCACGAGTCATTGGACAGAAGGAGAGACCCAGTACTTC
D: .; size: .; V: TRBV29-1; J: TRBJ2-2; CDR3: CSVDSGGTGELFF; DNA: TGCAGCGTTGATAGCGGTGGAACCGGGGAGCTGTTTTTT
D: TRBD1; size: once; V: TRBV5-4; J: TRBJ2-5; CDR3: CASSLARGIQETQYF; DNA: TGTGCCAGCAGCCTTGCCAGGGGGATCCAAGAGACCCAGTACTTC
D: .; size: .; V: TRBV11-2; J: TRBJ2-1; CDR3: CASSLVASDNEQFF; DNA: TGTGCCAGCAGCTTAGTCGCTAGCGACAATGAGCAGTTCTTC
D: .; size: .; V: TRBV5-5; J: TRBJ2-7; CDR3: CASSLAGQTTYEQYF; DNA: TGTGCCAGCAGCTTGGCCGGACAGACCACCTACGAGCAGTACTTC
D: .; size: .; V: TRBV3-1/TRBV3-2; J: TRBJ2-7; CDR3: CASSFTFAYEQYF; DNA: TGTGCCAGCAGCTTTACTTTCGCCTACGAGCAGTACTTC
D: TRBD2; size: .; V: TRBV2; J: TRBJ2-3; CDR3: CASNRVASGQDTQYF; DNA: TGTGCCAGCAACCGAGTGGCTAGCGGGCAAGATACGCAGTATTTT
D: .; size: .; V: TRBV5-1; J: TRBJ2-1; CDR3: CASSLLDLYNEQFF; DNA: TGCGCCAGCAGCCTTCTAGACCTATACAATGAGCAGTTCTTC
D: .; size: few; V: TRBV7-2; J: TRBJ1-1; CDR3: CASSLVDGGWAFF; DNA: TGTGCCAGCAGCTTAGTGGATGGAGGATGGGCTTTCTTT
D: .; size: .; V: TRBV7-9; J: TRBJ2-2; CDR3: CASSTQGVGELFF; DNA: TGTGCCAGCAGCACCCAGGGCGTCGGGGAGCTGTTTTTT